Below are 16 T cell receptor beta chains sequenced from a single sample in a study of cytomegalovirus exposure and HLA in healthy donors. The PCR used 60 Vbeta and 13 Jbeta primers. Profiling relied on immunoSEQ multiplex PCR, and the TCRdb table lists in-frame clones only, not all of them. The profile shows about 140,000 clones, roughly 80% of them singletons. The sample taken for sequencing was PBMCs. Receptors were obtained from a female donor in good health and CMV-seronegative.

This clone was seen once. The chain is built from TRBV30 and TRBJ2-1, with 9 bases fitting TRBD2. In germline, CDR1 is GTSNPN, CDR2 SVGIG (reference sequence). The CDR3 runs 18 residues. Germline trimming cut 1 base from V and 0 bases from J; bases unmatched to any gene: 10. In DNA form, the CDR3 reads TGTGCCTGGAGTGGTGGGACTAGCCTTGGGGGCTCCTACAATGAGCAGTTCTTC. It encodes CAWSGGTSLGGSYNEQFF.

In DNA form, the CDR3 reads TGTGCCATCAGTGTCGGCGGGCAGGGGAACTACGAGCAGTACTTC. Translation: CAISVGGQGNYEQYF. This sequence joins TRBV10-3 and TRBJ2-5, with D tentatively TRBD1 (6 bases). TRBJ2-7 explains the end of the DNA better; the J call may be wrong. Germline loops: CDR1 ENHRY, CDR2 SYGVKD. This CDR3 has 15 residues.

DNA for the CDR3: TGTGCCAGCAGGTCGGCGGGGGGGGCGCGCGAGCAGTACTTC. As protein: CASRSAGGAREQYF. The chain couples TRBV7-8 to TRBJ2-7, with TRBD2 identical over 9 bases. This CDR3 spans 14 amino acids. The germline CDR1 and CDR2 sequences are SGHVS and FQNEAQ. V shed 6 bases and J 6 bases; nucleotides not matched to a gene: 9.

V and J are TRBV5-6 and TRBJ1-4, with 7 positions matching TRBD1. The CDR3 totals 15 residues. V dropped 0 bases and J dropped 7; count of bases not matched to a gene: 6. Germline V lookup: CDR1 SGHDT, CDR2 YYEEEE. The CDR3, as DNA: TGTGCCAGCAGCTTGGGTTTCGGGACAGCTGAAAAACTGTTTTTT. It is translated as CASSLGFGTAEKLFF.

V gene TRBV7-2 combines with J gene TRBJ1-1, with 10 bases matching TRBD1. Germline values: CDR1 SGHTA, CDR2 FQGNSA. The CDR3 is made up of 18 amino acids. With 4 bases clipped from V and 8 bases from J, the junction kept 19 bases outside the gene matches. The CDR3 DNA is TGTGCCAGCAGCTCTGCGGCGACAGGGGGCATACTAACACCCGAAGCTTTCTTT. Residues: CASSSAATGGILTPEAFF. Using reference TRBV7-2 and TRBJ1-1 for the parts outside the CDR3, the full variable domain is GAGVSQSPSNKVTEKGKDVELRCDPISGHTALYWYRQSLGQGLEFLIYFQGNSAPDKSGLPSDRFSAERTGGSVSTLTIQRTQQEDSAVYLCASSSAATGGILTPEAFFGQGTRLTVV.

CDR3 sequence: CASSARLAGGPGQYF. The CDR3 DNA reads as TGTGCCAGCAGCGCCCGACTAGCGGGGGGCCCCGGGCAGTACTTC. The genes are TRBV7-2 and TRBJ2-7; 13 bases line up with TRBD2. Germline CDR1 reads SGHTA; CDR2 reads FQGNSA. CDR3 length: 15 residues. The V segment lost 5 bases and the J segment 9 bases; nucleotides outside the gene matches: 10.

A single count supports this clone. V usage is TRBV28 and J usage is TRBJ1-5; the match to TRBD1 covers 7 bases. Germline V gene lookup returns CDR1 MDHEN and CDR2 SYDVKM. This CDR3 is built from 15 residues. V lost 8 bases and J lost 9; bases outside the gene matches: 16. CDR3 DNA: TGTGCCAGCGCCGTCCCCACAGGGGACGAGTCGCCCCAGCATTTT. It codes for CASAVPTGDESPQHF.

The CDR3 nucleotides read TGTGCCAGCAAACCGGAGGGCAATGAGCAGTTCTTC. Amino acids: CASKPEGNEQFF. J is TRBJ2-1 and V is TRBV28, with D possibly being TRBD2 (6 bases). Germline lookup yields CDR1 MDHEN and CDR2 SYDVKM. The CDR3 has 12 amino acids. Trimming left V 7 bases short and J 6 bases short, with 10 bases between.

This chain connects TRBV27 to TRBJ2-7; perhaps TRBD2 as D (5 bases). V was trimmed by 6 bases and J by 2 bases, leaving 14 bases between them. The CDR3 totals 14 residues. The germline V gene encodes CDR1 MNHEY and CDR2 SMNVEV (reference sequence). In DNA, the CDR3 is TGTGCCAGCAGCTCCCGGAGGAGGCCCTACGAGCAGTACTTC. It codes for CASSSRRRPYEQYF.

The chain carries TRBV28 and TRBJ2-3; TRBD2 matches 9 bases. The V gene's germline CDR1 is MDHEN and CDR2 SYDVKM. This CDR3 is 18 amino acids long. V lost 10 bases, J lost 3 bases, and 20 bases stayed unmatched. The CDR3 bases are TGTGCCACTTCAATAATGGGGCTAGCGGGGAGCGGGACAGATACGCAGTATTTT. It is translated as CATSIMGLAGSGTDTQYF.

This CDR3 reads CASSLSFTDRTNTGELFF. CDR3 DNA sequence: TGCGCCAGCAGCTTATCTTTTACGGACAGGACGAACACCGGGGAGCTGTTTTTT. The chain carries TRBV5-1 and TRBJ2-2; 7 bases fit TRBD1. CDR1 SGHRS and CDR2 YFSETQ come from the germline V gene. The CDR3 is made up of 18 amino acids. Germline trimming cut 2 bases from V and 0 bases from J; bases unmatched to any gene: 10.

V is TRBV10-3 and J is TRBJ2-7, with 16 nucleotides matching TRBD2. Looked up from germline, CDR1 is ENHRY and CDR2 is SYGVKD. V gave up 6 bases and J gave up 7 bases; unmatched junction bases: 15. The length of the CDR3 is 18 residues. CDR3 loop: CAIRTSAQGLAGGGEQYF. Here the CDR3 DNA reads TGTGCCATCAGGACTTCCGCTCAGGGACTAGCGGGAGGGGGAGAGCAGTACTTC.

V is TRBV19 and J is TRBJ2-7; 8 nucleotides match TRBD2. Germline loops: CDR1 LNHDA, CDR2 SQIVND (reference sequence). V dropped 3 bases and J dropped 1; count of bases not matched to a gene: 5. This CDR3 region has 15 residues. The CDR3 DNA follows: TGTGCCAGTAGTATTTCTGCGGGAGGATCCTACGAGCAGTACTTC. It is translated as CASSISAGGSYEQYF. Full variable domain (missing parts from reference TRBV19 and TRBJ2-7): DGGITQSPKYLFRKEGQNVTLSCEQNLNHDAMYWYRQDPGQGLRLIYYSQIVNDFQKGDIAEGYSVSREKKESFPLTVTSAQKNPTAFYLCASSISAGGSYEQYFGPGTRLTVT.

The chain links TRBV28 to TRBJ1-1; no reliable D call. CDR3 length equals 12 residues. Germline assignment: CDR1 MDHEN and CDR2 SYDVKM. V dropped 5 bases and J dropped 5 bases, with 9 bases sitting between them. The DNA of the CDR3 is TGTGCCAGCAGTGTAGCTCGGACTGAAGCTTTCTTT. Translating gives CASSVARTEAFF.

As to this clone: Germline and junction disagree at one end, which may indicate a read error. The rearrangement links TRBV5-6 to TRBJ1-2, with D possibly matching TRBD1 (5 bases). The CDR3 is 14 amino acids. Germline assignment: CDR1 SGHDT and CDR2 YYEEEE. CDR3 in DNA: TGTGCCAGCAGTTGGGGGACGGAGGACTATGGCTACCCCTTC. Translated: CASSWGTEDYGYPF.

The chain joins TRBV9 to TRBJ1-2; 11 bases align to TRBD1. V shed 4 bases and J 4 bases; nucleotides not matched to a gene: 9. The CDR3 sequence is 16 residues long. The germline CDR1 and CDR2 sequences are SGDLS and YYNGEE. CDR3 DNA sequence: TGTGCCAGCAGCTCAGGGGGGACAGGGGGGCTCTATGGCTACACCTTC. This sequence encodes CASSSGGTGGLYGYTF.